This TCR beta chain derives from a study of T cell repertoires in cytomegalovirus infection. Study information: The authors used CMV epitopes that were HLA-C-restricted (recently identified) and HLA-B-restricted (well studied). Matching HLA type and CMV infection were both indicated by public TCR beta signatures. Study findings and constraints: Individuals carrying CMV plus the relevant HLA were identified by cumulative frequency of public TCR beta families. CMV-specific TCR beta clonotypes restricted by HLA-C dominated the ex vivo response.

A note on this clonotype: The antigen remains unidentified.

The CDR3 spans 13 residues. V gave up 5 bases and J gave up 5 bases, with 12 bases separating them. Germline CDR1 is SGHVS and CDR2 is FQNEAQ. TCRdb re-derived calls from the reads in MiXCR, one entry per CDR3 protein. This sample has hundreds of thousands of distinct CDR3 sequences, with about 39% found just once. Specimen: cultured PBMCs, collected from culture after CMV antigen stimulation. This clonotype was sampled from a human donor in good health (CMV status not recorded). Some clones in this sample may be carry-over from other donors' samples. This rearrangement joins TRBV7-8 to TRBJ2-5, with D perhaps matching TRBD2 (6 bases). The CDR3 bases are TGTGCCAGCAGCCCAGGGACTTGGGAGACCCAGTACTTC. Residues: CASSPGTWETQYF.